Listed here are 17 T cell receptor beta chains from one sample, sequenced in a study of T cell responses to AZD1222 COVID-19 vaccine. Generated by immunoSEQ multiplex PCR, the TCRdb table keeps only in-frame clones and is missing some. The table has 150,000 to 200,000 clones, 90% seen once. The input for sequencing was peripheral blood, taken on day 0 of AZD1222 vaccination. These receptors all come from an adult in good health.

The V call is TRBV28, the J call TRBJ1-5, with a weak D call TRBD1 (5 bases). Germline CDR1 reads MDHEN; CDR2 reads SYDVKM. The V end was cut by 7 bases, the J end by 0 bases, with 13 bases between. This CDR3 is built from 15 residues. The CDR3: CASTLSDISNQPQHF. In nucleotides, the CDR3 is TGTGCCAGCACCTTGTCGGACATTAGCAATCAGCCCCAGCATTTT.

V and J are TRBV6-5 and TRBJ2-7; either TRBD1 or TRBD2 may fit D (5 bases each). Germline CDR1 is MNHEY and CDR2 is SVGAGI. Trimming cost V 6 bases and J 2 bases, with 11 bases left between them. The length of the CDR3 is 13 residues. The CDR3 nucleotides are TGTGCCAGCAGCGAGGGGCAGACCTACGAGCAGTACTTC. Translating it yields CASSEGQTYEQYF.

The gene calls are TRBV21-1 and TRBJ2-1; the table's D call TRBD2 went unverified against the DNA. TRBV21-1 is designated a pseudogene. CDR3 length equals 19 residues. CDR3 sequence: CASSKGLAGGLGSYNEQFF. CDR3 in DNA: TGTGCCAGCAGCAAAGGACTAGCGGGGGGGCTAGGGTCCTACAATGAGCAGTTCTTC.

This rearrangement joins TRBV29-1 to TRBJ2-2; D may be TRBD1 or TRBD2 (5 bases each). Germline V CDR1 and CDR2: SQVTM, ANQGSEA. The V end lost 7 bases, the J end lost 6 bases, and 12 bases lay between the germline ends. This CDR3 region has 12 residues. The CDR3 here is CSAGLGAGELFF. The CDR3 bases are TGCAGCGCCGGTCTGGGGGCCGGGGAGCTGTTTTTT.

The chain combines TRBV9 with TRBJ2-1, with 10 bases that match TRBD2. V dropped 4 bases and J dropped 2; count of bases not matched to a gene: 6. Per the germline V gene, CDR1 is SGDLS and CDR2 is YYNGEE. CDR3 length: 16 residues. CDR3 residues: CASSSLAGDTYNEQFF. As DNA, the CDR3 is TGTGCCAGCAGCTCGCTAGCGGGGGATACCTACAATGAGCAGTTCTTC.

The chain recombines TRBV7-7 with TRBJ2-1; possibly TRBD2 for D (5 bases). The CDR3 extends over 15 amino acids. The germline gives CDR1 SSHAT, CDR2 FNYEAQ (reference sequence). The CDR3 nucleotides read TGTGCTAGCGCTCTGGACGGGGTATCCTACAATGAGCAGTTCTTC. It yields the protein CASALDGVSYNEQFF.

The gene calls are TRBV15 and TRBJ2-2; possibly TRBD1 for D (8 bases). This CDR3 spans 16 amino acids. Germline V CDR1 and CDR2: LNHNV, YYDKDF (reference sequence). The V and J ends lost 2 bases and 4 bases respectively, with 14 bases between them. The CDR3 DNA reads TGTGCCACCAGCAGATCAACAGGGGGGGGCACCGGGGAGCTGTTTTTT. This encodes CATSRSTGGGTGELFF.

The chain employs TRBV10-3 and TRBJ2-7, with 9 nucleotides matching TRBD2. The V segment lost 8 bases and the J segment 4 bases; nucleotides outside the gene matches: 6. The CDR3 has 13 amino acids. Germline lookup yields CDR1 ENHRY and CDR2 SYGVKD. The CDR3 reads CAIRPAGGYEQYF. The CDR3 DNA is TGTGCCATCCGCCCAGCGGGGGGATACGAGCAGTACTTC.

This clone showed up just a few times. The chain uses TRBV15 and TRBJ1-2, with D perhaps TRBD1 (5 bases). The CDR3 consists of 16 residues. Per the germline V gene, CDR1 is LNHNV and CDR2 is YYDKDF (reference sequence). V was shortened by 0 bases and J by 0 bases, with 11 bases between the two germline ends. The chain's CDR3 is CATSRDGGKSNYGYTF. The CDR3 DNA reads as TGTGCCACCAGCAGAGATGGGGGTAAATCTAACTATGGCTACACCTTC.

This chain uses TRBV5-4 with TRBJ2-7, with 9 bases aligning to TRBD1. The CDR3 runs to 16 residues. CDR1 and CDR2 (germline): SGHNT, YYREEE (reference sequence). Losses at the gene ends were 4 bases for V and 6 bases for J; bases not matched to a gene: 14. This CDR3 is CASSPDLGTGYFEQYF. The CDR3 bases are TGTGCCAGCAGCCCCGACCTTGGGACAGGGTATTTCGAGCAGTACTTC.

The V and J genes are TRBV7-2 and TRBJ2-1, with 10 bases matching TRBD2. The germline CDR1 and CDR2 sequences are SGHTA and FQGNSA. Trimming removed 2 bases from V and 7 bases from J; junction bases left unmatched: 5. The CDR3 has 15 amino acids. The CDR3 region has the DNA TGTGCCAGCAGCTTAACTAGCGGGGTTGCAAATGAGCAGTTCTTC. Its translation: CASSLTSGVANEQFF.

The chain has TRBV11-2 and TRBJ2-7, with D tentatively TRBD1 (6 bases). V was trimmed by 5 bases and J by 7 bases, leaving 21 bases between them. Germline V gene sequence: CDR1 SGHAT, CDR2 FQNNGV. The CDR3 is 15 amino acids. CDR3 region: CASSTRGSTSGEQYF. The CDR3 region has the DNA TGTGCCAGCAGCACCAGGGGCTCCACCTCAGGGGAGCAGTACTTC.

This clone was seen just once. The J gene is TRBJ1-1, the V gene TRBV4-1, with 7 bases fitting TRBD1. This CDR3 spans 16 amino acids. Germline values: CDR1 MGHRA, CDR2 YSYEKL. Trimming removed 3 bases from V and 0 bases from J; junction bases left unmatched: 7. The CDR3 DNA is TGCGCCAGCAGCCATTCCTCGGACAGGCTGAACACTGAAGCTTTCTTT. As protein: CASSHSSDRLNTEAFF.

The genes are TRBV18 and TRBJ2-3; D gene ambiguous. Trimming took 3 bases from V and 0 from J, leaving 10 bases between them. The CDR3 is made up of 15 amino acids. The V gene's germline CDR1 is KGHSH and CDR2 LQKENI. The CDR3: CASSPPQRSTDTQYF. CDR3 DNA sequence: TGTGCCAGCTCACCTCCTCAGAGGAGCACAGATACGCAGTATTTT.

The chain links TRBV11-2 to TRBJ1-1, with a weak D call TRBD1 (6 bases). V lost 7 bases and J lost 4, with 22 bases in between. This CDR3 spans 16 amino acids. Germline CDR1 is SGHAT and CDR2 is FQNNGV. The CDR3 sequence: CASTQMVGALGTEAFF. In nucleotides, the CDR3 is TGTGCCAGCACCCAGATGGTGGGGGCCCTCGGCACTGAAGCTTTCTTT.

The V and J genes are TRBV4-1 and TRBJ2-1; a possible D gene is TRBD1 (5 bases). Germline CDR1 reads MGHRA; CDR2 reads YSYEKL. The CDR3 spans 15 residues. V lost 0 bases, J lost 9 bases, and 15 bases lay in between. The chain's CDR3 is CASSQDELGPFEQFF. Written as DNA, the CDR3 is TGCGCCAGCAGCCAAGATGAGTTGGGGCCGTTTGAGCAGTTCTTC.

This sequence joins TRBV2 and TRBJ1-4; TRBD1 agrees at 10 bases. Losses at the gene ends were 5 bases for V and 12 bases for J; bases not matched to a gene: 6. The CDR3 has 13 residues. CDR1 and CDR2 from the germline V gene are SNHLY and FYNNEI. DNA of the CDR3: TGTGCCAGCAGTCCGGACAGGGGGATGGAACTGTTTTTT. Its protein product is CASSPDRGMELFF.